This TCR beta chain was sequenced in a study of T-cell memory formation after mild COVID-19. The junction had 3 bases not matched to a gene; V was cut back by 2 bases and J by 3 bases. The V gene's germline CDR1 is LGHNA and CDR2 YSLEER. The CDR3 has 15 amino acids. Points on this clonotype: Its antigen remains unidentified.

Using its own MiXCR run on the 5' RACE reads, TCRdb lists one record per CDR3 protein. This table has approximately 350,000 distinct CDR3 sequences, roughly 13% appearing once. Study outcomes and limitations: Shrinking CD4+ clones were chiefly CM and EM; CD8+ ones were chiefly EMRA. Pre-infection memory already had some responding clones, implying cross-reactive memory joined.

The clonotype originates from a man younger than 35 who had mild COVID-19 (a few samples of this study predate the infection). Cell type and time point are not known. Sequencing was done on a sample of PBMCs or a T cell subset sorted from them (not recorded which). The J gene is TRBJ2-7, the V gene TRBV4-3; 11 bases align to TRBD2. The CDR3, as DNA: TGCGCCAGCAGCCAATTTCTAGCGGGGGGCTACGAGCAGTACTTC. Translation gives CASSQFLAGGYEQYF.